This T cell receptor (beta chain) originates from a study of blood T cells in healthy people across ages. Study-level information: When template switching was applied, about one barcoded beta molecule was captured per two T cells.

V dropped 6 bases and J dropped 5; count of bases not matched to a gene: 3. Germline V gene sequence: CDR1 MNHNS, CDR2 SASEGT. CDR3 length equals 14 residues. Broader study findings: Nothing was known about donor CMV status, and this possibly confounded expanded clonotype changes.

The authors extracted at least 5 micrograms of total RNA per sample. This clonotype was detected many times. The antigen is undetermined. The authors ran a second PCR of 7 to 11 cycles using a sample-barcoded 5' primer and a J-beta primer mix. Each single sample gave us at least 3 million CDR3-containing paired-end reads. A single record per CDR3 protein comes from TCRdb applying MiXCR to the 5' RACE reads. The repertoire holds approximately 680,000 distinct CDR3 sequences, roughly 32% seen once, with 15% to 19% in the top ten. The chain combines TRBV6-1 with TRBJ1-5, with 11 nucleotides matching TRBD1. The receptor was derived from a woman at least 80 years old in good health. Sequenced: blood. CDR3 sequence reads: CASSRTGGDQPQHF. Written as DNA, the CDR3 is TGTGCCAGCAGCCGGACAGGGGGCGATCAGCCCCAGCATTTT.